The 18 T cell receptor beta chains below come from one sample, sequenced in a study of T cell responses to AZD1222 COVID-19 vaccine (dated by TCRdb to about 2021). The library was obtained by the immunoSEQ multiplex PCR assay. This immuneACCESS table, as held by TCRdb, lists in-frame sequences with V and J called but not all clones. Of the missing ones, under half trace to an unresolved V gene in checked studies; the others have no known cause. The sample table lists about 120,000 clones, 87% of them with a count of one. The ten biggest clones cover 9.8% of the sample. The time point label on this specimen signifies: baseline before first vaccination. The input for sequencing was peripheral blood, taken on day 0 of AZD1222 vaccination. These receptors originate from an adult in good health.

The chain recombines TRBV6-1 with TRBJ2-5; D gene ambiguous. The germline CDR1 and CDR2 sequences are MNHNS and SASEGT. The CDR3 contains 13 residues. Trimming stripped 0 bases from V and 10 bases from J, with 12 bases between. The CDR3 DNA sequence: TGTGCCAGCAGTGAAGCTAAGGGTTGGGACCAGTACTTC. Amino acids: CASSEAKGWDQYF.

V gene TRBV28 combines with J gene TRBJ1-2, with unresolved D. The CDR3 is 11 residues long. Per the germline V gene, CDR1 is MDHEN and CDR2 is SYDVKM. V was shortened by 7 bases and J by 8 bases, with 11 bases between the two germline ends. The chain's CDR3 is CASTPGYGYTF. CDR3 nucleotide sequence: TGTGCCAGCACGCCGGGTTACGGCTACACCTTC.

The CDR3 DNA is TGTGCCAGCAGCCCGGTTCAGGGTGGATCCTATGGCTACACCTTC. The encoded protein is CASSPVQGGSYGYTF. The rearrangement joins TRBV5-4 to TRBJ1-2; D is possibly TRBD1 (5 bases). Germline lookup yields CDR1 SGHNT and CDR2 YYREEE (reference sequence). Trimming shortened V by 4 bases and J by 4 bases, and 17 bases separated the two germline ends. The CDR3 extends over 15 amino acids.

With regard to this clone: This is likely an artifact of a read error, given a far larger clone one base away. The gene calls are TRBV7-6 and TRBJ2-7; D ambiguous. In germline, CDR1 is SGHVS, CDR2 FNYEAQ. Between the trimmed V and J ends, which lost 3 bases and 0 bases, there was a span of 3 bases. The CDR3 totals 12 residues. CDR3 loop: CASSLGSYEQYF. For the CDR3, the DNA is TGTGCCAGCAGCTTGGGCTCCTACGAGCAGTACTTC.

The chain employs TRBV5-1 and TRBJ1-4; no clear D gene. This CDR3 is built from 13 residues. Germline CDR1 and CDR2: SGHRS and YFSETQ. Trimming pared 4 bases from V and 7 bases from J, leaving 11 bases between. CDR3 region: CASSPGEGEKLFF. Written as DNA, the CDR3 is TGCGCCAGCAGCCCCGGAGAGGGTGAAAAACTGTTTTTT.

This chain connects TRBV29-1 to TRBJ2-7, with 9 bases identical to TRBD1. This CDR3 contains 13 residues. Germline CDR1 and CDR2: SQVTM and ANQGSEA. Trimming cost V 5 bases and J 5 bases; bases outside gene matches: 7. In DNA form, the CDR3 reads TGCAGCGTTCGGGACAGGGTGTACCACGAGCAGTACTTC. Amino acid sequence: CSVRDRVYHEQYF.

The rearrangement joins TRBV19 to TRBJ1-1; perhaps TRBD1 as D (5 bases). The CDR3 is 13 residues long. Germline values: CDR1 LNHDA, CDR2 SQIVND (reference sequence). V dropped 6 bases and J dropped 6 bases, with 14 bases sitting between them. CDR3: CASSWDAGAEAFF. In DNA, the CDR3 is TGTGCCAGTAGCTGGGACGCCGGGGCTGAAGCTTTCTTT.

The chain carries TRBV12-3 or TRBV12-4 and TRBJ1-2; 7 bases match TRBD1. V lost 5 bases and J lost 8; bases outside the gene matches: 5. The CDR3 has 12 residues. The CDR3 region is CASSITGQGYTF. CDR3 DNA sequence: TGTGCCAGCAGTATCACGGGACAGGGCTACACCTTC.

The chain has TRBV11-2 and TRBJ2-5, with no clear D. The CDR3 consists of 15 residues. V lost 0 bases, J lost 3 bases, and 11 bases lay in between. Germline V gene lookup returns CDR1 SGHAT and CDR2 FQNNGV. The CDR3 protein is CASSLDMRTEETQYF. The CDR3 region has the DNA TGTGCCAGCAGCTTAGATATGAGGACGGAAGAGACCCAGTACTTC. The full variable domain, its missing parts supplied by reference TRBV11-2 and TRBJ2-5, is EAGVAQSPRYKIIEKRQSVAFWCNPISGHATLYWYQQILGQGPKLLIQFQNNGVVDDSQLPKDRFSAERLKGVDSTLKIQPAKLEDSAVYLCASSLDMRTEETQYFGPGTRLLVL.

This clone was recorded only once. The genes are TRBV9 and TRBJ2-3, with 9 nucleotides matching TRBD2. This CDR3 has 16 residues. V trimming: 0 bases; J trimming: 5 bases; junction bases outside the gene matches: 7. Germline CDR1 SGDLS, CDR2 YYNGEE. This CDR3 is CASSVDGAGGGDTQYF. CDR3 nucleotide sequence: TGTGCCAGCAGCGTAGATGGAGCGGGGGGTGGAGATACGCAGTATTTT.

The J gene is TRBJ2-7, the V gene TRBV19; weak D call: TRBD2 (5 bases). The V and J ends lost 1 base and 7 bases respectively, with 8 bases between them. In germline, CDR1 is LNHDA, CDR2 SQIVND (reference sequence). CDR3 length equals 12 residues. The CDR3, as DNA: TGTGCCAGTAGTATAGGAACGGGGGAGCAGTACTTC. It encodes CASSIGTGEQYF.

The CDR3 is CAISVEDYNEQFF. CDR3 DNA sequence: TGTGCCATCAGTGTGGAAGATTACAATGAGCAGTTCTTC. The V gene is TRBV10-3, the J gene TRBJ2-1; D gene ambiguous. The germline V gene has CDR1 ENHRY and CDR2 SYGVKD. The germline V and J ends were trimmed by 4 bases and 4 bases, with 8 bases remaining between them. CDR3 length: 13 residues.

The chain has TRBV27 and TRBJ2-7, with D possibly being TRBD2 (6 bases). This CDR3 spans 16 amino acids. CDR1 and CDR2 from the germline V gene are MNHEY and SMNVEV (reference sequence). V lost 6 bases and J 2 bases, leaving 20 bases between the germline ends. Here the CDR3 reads CASSPARGTGTYEQYF. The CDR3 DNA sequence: TGTGCCAGCAGCCCCGCTCGGGGGACGGGTACCTACGAGCAGTACTTC.

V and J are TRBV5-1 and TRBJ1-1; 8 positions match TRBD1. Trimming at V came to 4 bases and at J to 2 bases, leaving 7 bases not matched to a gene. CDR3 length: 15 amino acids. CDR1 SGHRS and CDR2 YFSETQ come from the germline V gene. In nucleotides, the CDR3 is TGCGCCAGCAGCCTCAGGACAGGGCGAAACACTGAAGCTTTCTTT. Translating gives CASSLRTGRNTEAFF.

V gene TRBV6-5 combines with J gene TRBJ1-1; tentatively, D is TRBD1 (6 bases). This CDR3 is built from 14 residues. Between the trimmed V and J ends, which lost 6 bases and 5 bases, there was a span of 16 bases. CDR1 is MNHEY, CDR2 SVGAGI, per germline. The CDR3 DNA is TGTGCCAGCAGGTCTCCAGGGGTTAGAACTGAAGCTTTCTTT. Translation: CASRSPGVRTEAFF.

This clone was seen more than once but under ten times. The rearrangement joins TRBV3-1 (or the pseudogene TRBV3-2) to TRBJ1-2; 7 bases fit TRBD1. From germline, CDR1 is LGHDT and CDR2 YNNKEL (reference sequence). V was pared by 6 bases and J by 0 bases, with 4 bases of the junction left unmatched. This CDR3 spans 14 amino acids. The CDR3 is CASSRTGTNYGYTF. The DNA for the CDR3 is TGTGCCAGCAGTAGGACAGGCACTAACTATGGCTACACCTTC.

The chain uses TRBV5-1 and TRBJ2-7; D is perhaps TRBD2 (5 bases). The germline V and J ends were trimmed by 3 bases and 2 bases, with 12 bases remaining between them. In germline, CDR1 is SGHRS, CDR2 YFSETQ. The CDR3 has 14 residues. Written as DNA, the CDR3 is TGCGCCAGCAGCTCCCCGGACGGGGCCTACGAGCAGTACTTC. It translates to CASSSPDGAYEQYF.

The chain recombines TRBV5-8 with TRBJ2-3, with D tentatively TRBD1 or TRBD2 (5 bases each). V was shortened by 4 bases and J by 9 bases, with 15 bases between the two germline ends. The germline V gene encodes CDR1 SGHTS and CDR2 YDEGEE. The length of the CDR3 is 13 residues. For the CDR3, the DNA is TGTGCCAGCAGCGACCGGGACCCTGAAACGCAGTATTTT. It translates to CASSDRDPETQYF.